This TCR beta chain was recovered during a study of T cells in Graves' hyperthyroidism and ophthalmopathy. Template material for amplifying TCR beta CDR3 regions consisted of RNA transcripts. HTBI primers were used for first-round RT-PCR of the TCR CDR3. TCRdb itself ran the multiplex PCR reads through MiXCR, one entry per CDR3 protein. The data show fewer than 350,000 distinct CDR3 sequences, around 23% seen once. The CDR3 has 15 amino acids. Germline values: CDR1 SGHVS, CDR2 FQNEAQ. Unmatched junction bases numbered 8, after V lost 4 bases and J lost 2 bases. The sequencing sample was made of blood. This sequence joins TRBV7-8 and TRBJ2-7; the match to TRBD1 covers 7 bases. This TCR derives from a woman in her forties or fifties with Graves' hyperthyroidism. The CDR3 DNA is TGTGCCAGCAGCTCCCGGGACAGAAGAACCTACGAGCAGTACTTC. The encoded protein is CASSSRDRRTYEQYF.